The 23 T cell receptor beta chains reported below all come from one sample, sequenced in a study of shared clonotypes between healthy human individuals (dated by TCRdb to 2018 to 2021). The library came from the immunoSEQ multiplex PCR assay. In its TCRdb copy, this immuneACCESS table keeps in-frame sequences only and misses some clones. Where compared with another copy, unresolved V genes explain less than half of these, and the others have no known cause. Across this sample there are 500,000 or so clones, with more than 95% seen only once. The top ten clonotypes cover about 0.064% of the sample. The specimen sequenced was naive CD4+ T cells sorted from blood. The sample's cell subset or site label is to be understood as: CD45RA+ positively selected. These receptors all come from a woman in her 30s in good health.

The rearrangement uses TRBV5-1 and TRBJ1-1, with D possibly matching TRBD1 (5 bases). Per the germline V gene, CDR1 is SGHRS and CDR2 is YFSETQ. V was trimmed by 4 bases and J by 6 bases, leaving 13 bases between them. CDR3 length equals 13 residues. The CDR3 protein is CASSRARGAEAFF. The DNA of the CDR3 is TGCGCCAGCAGCAGGGCCCGGGGGGCTGAAGCTTTCTTT.

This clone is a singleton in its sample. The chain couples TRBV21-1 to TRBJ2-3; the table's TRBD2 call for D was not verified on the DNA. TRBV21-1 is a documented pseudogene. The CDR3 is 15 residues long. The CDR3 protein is CASNFGAGYTDTQYF. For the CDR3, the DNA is TGTGCCAGCAACTTTGGAGCGGGATACACAGATACGCAGTATTTT.

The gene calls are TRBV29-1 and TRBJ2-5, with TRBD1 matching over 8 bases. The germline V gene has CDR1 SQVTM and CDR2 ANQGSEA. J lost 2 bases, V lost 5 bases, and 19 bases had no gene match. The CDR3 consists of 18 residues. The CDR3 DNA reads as TGCAGCGTTTTCCCCTTTAGCCTTACGACAGGGGCTCAAGAGACCCAGTACTTC. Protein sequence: CSVFPFSLTTGAQETQYF.

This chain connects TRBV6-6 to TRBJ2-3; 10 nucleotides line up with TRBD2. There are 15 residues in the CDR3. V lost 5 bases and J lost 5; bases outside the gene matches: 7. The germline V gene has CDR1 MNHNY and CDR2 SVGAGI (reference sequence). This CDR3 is CASSLLAGAVDTQYF. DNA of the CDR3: TGTGCCAGCAGTCTTCTAGCGGGAGCGGTAGATACGCAGTATTTT.

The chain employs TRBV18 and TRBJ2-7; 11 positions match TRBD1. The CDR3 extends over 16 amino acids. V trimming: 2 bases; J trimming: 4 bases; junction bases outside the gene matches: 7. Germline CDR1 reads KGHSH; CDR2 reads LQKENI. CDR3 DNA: TGTGCCAGCTCACCAAGCTTCGGGACAGGGGGGTACGAGCAGTACTTC. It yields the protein CASSPSFGTGGYEQYF.

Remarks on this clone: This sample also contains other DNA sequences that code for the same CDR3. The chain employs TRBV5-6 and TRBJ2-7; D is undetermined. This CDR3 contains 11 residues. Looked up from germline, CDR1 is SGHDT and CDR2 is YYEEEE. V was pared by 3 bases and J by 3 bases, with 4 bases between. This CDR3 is CASSSDYEQYF. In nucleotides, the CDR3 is TGTGCCAGCAGCTCCGACTACGAGCAGTACTTC. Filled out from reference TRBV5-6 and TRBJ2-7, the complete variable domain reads DAGVTQSPTHLIKTRGQQVTLRCSPKSGHDTVSWYQQALGQGPQFIFQYYEEEERQRGNFPDRFSGHQFPNYSSELNVNALLLGDSALYLCASSSDYEQYFGPGTRLTVT.

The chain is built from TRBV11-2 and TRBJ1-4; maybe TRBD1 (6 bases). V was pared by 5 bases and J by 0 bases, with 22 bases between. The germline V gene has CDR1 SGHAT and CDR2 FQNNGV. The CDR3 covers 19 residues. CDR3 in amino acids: CASSPRGRGLQTTNEKLFF. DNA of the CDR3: TGTGCCAGCAGCCCCCGGGGCAGGGGCCTACAAACAACTAATGAAAAACTGTTTTTT.

For the CDR3, the DNA is TGTGCCAGCCTGGGACGGGCGCATGAAAAACTGTTTTTT. As protein: CASLGRAHEKLFF. The rearrangement joins TRBV28 to TRBJ1-4; possibly TRBD1 for D (5 bases). V was shortened by 8 bases and J by 6 bases, with 13 bases between the two germline ends. Germline loops: CDR1 MDHEN, CDR2 SYDVKM. CDR3 length: 13 residues.

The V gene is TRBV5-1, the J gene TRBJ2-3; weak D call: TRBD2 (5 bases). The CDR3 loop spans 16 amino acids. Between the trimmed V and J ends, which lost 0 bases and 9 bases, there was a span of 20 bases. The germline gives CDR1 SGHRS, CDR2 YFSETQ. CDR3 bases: TGCGCCAGCAGCTTGGATCGGGGAGCGCCGCGTCGAACGCAGTATTTT. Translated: CASSLDRGAPRRTQYF.

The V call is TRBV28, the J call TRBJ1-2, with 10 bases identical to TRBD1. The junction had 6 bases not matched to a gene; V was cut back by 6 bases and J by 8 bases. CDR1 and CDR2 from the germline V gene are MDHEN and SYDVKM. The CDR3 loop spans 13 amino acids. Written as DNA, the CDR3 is TGTGCCAGCAGCCCGGGGACAGGGGAAGGCTACACCTTC. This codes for CASSPGTGEGYTF.

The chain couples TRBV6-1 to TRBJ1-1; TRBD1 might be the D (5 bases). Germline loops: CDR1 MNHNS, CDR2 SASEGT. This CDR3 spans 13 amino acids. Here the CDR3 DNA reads TGTGCTTGTTTGAAGGCGGGGGGCACTGAAGCTTTCTTT. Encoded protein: CACLKAGGTEAFF.

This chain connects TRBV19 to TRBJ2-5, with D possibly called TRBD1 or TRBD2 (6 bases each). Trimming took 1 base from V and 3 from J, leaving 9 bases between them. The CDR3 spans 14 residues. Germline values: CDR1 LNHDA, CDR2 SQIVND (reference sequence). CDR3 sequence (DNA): TGTGCCAGTAGTATAGGGGGGGCCGAAGAGACCCAGTACTTC. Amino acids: CASSIGGAEETQYF.

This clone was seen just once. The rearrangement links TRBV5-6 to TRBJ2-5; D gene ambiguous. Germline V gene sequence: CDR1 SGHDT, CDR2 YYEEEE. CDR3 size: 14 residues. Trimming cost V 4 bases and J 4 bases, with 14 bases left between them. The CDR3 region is CASSRTPAGETQYF. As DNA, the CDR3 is TGTGCCAGCAGCCGTACCCCGGCTGGAGAGACCCAGTACTTC.

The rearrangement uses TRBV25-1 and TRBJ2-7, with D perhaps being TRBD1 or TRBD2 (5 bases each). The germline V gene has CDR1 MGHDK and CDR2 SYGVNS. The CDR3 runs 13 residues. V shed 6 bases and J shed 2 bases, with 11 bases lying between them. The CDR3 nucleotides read TGTGCCAGCAGCCGGGACGTCCCCTACGAGCAGTACTTC. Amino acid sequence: CASSRDVPYEQYF.

The CDR3 reads CASSRTSGVNTGELFF. The CDR3 DNA is TGTGCCAGCTCGAGAACTAGCGGGGTGAACACCGGGGAGCTGTTTTTT. The rearrangement links TRBV18 to TRBJ2-2; 10 positions agree with TRBD2. CDR3 size: 16 residues. V was pared by 6 bases and J by 1 base, with 5 bases of the junction left unmatched. Germline CDR1 is KGHSH and CDR2 is LQKENI.

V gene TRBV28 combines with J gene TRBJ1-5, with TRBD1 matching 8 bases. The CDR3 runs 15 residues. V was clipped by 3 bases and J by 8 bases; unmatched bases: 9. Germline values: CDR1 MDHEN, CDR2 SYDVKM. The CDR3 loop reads CASSFGGTGYEPQHF. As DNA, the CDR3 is TGTGCCAGCAGTTTTGGTGGGACAGGCTATGAGCCCCAGCATTTT.

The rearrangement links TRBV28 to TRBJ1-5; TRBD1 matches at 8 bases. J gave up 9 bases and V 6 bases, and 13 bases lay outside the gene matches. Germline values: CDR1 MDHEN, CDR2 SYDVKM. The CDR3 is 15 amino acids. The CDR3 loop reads CASSQPQGAALPQHF. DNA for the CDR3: TGTGCCAGCAGCCAACCCCAGGGGGCGGCTTTGCCCCAGCATTTT.

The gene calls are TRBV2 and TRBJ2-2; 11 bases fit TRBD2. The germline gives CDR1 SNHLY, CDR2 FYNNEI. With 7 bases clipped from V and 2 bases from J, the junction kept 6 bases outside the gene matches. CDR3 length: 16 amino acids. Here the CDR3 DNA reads TGTGCCAGCAAGGAGCTAGCGGGAGGAAACACCGGGGAGCTGTTTTTT. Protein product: CASKELAGGNTGELFF.

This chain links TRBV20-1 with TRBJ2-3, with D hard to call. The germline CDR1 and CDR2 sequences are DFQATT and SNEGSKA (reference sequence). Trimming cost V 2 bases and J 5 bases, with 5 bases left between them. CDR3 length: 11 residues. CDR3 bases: TGCAGTGCTAGATTGAGAGATACGCAGTATTTT. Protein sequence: CSARLRDTQYF.

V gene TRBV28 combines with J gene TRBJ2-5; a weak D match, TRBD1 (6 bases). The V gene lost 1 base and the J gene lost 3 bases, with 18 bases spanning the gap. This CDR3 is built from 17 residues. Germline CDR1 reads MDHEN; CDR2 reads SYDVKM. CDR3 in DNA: TGTGCCAGCAGTTTATCATGGCGCAGGGGTGTGAAAGAGACCCAGTACTTC. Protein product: CASSLSWRRGVKETQYF. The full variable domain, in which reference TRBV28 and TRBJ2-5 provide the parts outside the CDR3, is DVKVTQSSRYLVKRTGEKVFLECVQDMDHENMFWYRQDPGLGLRLIYFSYDVKMKEKGDIPEGYSVSREKKERFSLILESASTNQTSMYLCASSLSWRRGVKETQYFGPGTRLLVL.

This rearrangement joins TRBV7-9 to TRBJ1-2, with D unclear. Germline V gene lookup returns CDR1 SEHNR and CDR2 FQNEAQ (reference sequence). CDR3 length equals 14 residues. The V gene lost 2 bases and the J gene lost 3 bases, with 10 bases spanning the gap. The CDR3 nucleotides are TGTGCCAGCAGCTTACCCCCCGCGGACTATGGCTACACCTTC. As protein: CASSLPPADYGYTF.

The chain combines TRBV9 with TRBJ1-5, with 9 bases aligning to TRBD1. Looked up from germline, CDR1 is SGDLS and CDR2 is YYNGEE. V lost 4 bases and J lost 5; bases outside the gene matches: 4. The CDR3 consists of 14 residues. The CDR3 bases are TGTGCCAGCAGCTCTCGGACAGGGGATCAGCCCCAGCATTTT. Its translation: CASSSRTGDQPQHF.

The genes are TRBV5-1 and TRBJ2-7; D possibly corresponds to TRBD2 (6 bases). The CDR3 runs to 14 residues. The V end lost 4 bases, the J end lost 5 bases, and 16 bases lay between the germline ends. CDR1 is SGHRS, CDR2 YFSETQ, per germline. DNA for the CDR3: TGCGCCAGCAGCCCGGAGGGCTCGGTCCACGAGCAGTACTTC. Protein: CASSPEGSVHEQYF.